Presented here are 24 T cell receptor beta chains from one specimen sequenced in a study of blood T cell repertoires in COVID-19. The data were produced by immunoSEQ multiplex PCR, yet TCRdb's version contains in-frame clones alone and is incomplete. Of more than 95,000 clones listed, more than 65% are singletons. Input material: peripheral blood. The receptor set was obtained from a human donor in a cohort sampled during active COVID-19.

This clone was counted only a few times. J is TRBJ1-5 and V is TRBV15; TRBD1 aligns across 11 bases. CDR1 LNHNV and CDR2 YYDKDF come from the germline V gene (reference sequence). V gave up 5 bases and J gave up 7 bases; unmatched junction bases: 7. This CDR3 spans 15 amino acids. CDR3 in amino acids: CATSLQGTGGQPQHF. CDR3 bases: TGTGCCACCAGCTTACAAGGGACAGGGGGACAGCCCCAGCATTTT.

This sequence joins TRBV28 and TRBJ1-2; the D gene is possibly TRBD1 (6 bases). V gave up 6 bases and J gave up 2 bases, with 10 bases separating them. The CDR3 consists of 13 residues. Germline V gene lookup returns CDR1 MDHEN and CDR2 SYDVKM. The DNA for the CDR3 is TGTGCCAGCAGGAAAACAGGGAACTATGGCTACACCTTC. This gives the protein CASRKTGNYGYTF.

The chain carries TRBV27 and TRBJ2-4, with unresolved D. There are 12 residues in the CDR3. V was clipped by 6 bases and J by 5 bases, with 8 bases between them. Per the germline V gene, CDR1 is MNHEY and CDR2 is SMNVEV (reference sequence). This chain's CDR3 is CASRTYQNIQYF. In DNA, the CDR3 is TGTGCCAGCAGAACTTATCAAAACATTCAGTACTTC.

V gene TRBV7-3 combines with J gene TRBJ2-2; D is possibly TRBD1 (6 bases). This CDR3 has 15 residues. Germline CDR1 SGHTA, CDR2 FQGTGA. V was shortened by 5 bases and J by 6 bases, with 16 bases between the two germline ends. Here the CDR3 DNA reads TGTGCCAGCAGCCCCGGGACACCAAGGGCCGGGGAGCTGTTTTTT. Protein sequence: CASSPGTPRAGELFF.

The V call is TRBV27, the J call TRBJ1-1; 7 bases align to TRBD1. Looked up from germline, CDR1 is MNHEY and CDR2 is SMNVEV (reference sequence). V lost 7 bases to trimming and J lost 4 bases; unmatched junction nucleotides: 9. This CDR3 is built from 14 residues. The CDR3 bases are TGTGCCAGCACTCCCCGAGGGGGCGCCACTGAAGCTTTCTTT. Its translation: CASTPRGGATEAFF.

The CDR3, as DNA: TGTGCCAGCAGTTTAGGGTTAGCGGGGATATACAATGAGCAGTTCTTC. Translation: CASSLGLAGIYNEQFF. This chain joins TRBV28 and TRBJ2-1; TRBD2 matches at 8 bases. Germline lookup yields CDR1 MDHEN and CDR2 SYDVKM. The CDR3 sequence is 16 residues long. V was pared by 2 bases and J by 4 bases, with 7 bases of the junction left unmatched.

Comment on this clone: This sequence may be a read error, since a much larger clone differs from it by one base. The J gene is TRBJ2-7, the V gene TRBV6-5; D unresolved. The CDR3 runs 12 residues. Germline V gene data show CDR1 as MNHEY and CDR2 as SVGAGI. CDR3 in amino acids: CVSSYTVHEQYF. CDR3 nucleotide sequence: TGTGTCAGCAGTTACACAGTCCACGAGCAGTACTTC.

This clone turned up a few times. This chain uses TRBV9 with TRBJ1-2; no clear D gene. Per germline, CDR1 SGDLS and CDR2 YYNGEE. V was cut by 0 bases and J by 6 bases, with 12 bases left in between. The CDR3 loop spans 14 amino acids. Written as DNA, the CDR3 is TGTGCCAGCAGCGTAGCAGAGGACTGGGATGGCTACACCTTC. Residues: CASSVAEDWDGYTF.

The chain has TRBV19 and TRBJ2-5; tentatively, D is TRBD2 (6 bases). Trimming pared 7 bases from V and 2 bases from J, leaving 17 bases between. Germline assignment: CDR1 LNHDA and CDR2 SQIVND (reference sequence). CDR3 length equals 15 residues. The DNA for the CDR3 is TGTGCCAGTATGGGGATGCGGGACCGTCAAGAGACCCAGTACTTC. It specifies CASMGMRDRQETQYF.

The CDR3 loop reads CASSLGRSGRTYF. The CDR3 DNA reads TGTGCCAGCAGCTTGGGGCGTAGCGGGAGAACGTACTTC. The rearrangement joins TRBV5-6 to TRBJ2-7; 9 positions match TRBD2. Germline V gene lookup returns CDR1 SGHDT and CDR2 YYEEEE. The V segment lost 0 bases and the J segment 12 bases; nucleotides outside the gene matches: 7. The CDR3 covers 13 residues.

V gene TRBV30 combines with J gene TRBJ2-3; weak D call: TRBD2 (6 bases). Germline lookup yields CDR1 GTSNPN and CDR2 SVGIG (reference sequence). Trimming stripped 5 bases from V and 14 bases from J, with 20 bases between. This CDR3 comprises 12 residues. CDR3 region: CAWDPGLQPRYF. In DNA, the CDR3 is TGTGCCTGGGACCCGGGACTGCAGCCTAGGTATTTT. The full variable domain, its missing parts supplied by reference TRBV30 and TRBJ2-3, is SQTIHQWPATLVQPVGSPLSLECTVEGTSNPNLYWYRQAAGRGLQLLFYSVGIGQISSEVPQNLSASRPQDRQFILSSKKLLLSDSGFYLCAWDPGLQPRYFGPGTRLTVL.

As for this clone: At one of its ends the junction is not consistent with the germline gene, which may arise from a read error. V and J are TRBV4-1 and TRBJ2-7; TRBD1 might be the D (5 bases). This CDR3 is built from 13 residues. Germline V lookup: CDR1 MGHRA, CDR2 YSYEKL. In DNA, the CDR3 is TGCGCCAGCAGCCAAGATGAAGGGGCCCAGCAATACTTC. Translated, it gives CASSQDEGAQQYF.

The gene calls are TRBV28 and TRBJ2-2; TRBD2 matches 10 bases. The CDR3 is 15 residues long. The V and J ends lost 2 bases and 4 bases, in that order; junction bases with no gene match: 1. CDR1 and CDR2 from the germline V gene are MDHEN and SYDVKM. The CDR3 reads CASSLSGRGTGELFF. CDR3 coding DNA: TGTGCCAGCAGTTTAAGCGGGAGGGGCACCGGGGAGCTGTTTTTT.

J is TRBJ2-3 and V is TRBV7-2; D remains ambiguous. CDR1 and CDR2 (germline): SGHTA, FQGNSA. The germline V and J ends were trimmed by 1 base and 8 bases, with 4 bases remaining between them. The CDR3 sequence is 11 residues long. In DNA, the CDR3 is TGTGCCAGCAGCTTAGGAGTTACGCAGTATTTT. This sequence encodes CASSLGVTQYF.

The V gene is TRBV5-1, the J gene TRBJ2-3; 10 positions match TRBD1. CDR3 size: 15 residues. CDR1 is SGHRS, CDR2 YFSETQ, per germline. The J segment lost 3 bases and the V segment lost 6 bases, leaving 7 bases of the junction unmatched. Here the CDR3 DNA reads TGCGCCAGCACTAGGACAGGGGGTTTTACAGATACGCAGTATTTT. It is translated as CASTRTGGFTDTQYF.

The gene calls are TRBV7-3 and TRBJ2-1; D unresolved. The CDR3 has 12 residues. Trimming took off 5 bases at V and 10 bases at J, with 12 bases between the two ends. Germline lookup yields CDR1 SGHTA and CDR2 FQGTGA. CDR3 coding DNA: TGTGCCAGCAGCCTGGTAGCTGAGGAGCAGTTCTTC. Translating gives CASSLVAEEQFF.

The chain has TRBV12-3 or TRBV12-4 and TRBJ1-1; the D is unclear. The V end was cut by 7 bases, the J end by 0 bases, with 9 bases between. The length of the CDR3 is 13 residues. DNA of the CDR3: TGTGCCAGCACTCCTATCATGAACACTGAAGCTTTCTTT. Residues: CASTPIMNTEAFF.

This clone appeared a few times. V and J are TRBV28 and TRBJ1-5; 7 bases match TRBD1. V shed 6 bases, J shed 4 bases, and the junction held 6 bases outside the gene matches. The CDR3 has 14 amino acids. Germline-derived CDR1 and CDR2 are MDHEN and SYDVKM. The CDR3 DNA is TGTGCCAGCAGGCCGGGACAGTGGAATCAGCCCCAGCATTTT. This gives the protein CASRPGQWNQPQHF.

The CDR3 nucleotides are TGTGCCAGCAGCTCAAGCGGGGGCAGCACAGATACGCAGTATTTT. Translating it yields CASSSSGGSTDTQYF. The gene calls are TRBV7-3 and TRBJ2-3, with 8 bases that match TRBD2. V lost 4 bases, J lost 0 bases, and 3 bases stayed unmatched. Germline-derived CDR1 and CDR2 are SGHTA and FQGTGA. The CDR3 has 15 residues.

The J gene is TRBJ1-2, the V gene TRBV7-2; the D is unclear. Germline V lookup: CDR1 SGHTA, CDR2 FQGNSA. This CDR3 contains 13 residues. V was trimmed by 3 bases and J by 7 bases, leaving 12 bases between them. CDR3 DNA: TGTGCCAGCAGCTTCAGCCGGGAATCTGGCTACACCTTC. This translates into CASSFSRESGYTF.

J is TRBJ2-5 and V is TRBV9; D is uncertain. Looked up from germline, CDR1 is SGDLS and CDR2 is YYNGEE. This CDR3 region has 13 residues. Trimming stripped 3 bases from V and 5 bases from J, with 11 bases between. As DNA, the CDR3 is TGTGCCAGCAGCGGAACCCCGCGGGAGACCCAGTACTTC. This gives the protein CASSGTPRETQYF.

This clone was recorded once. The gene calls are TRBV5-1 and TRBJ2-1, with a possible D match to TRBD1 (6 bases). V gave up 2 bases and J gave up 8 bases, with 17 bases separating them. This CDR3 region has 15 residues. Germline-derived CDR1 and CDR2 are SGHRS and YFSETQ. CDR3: CASSFPGVGDHEQFF. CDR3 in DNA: TGCGCCAGCAGCTTCCCAGGGGTAGGGGATCATGAGCAGTTCTTC.

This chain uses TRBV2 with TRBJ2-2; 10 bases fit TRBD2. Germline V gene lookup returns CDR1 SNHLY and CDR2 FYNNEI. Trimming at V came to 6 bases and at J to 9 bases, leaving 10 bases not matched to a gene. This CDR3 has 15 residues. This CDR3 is CASSFEGTSVWELFF. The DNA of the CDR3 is TGTGCCAGCAGCTTCGAGGGGACTAGCGTGTGGGAGCTGTTTTTT. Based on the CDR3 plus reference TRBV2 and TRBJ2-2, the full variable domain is EPEVTQTPSHQVTQMGQEVILRCVPISNHLYFYWYRQILGQKVEFLVSFYNNEISEKSEIFDDQFSVERPDGSNFTLKIRSTKLEDSAMYFCASSFEGTSVWELFFGEGSRLTVL.

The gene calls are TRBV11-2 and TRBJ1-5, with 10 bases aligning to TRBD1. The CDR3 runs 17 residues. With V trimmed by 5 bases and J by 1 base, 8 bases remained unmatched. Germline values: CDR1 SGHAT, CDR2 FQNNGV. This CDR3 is CASSPGTGAGSNQPQHF. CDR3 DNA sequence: TGTGCCAGCAGCCCCGGGACAGGGGCCGGCAGCAATCAGCCCCAGCATTTT.